A selection of T cell receptor beta chains follows, all from one sample in a study of cytomegalovirus exposure and HLA in healthy donors. Using immunoSEQ multiplex PCR, the repertoire was profiled, and TCRdb retains in-frame clones only, with some absent. In the table there are fewer than 200,000 clones, 84% of which are singletons. The material sequenced was PBMCs. These receptors all come from a woman between 18 and 30 years old in good health and CMV-seropositive. Each CDR3 is given with its conserved first and last residue. The D gene is left open where the match is weak. Expanded clones get a size class; other rows say once, few or many, or leave the size out.

DNA: TGTGCCACCAGCATCAATTCAGGGGGAGCAGAGACCCAGTACTTC
CDR3: CATSINSGGAETQYF
size: few
V: TRBV15
J: TRBJ2-5
D: TRBD1

DNA: TGTGCCAATAGGGGCGCTAGCTCCTACAATGAGCAGTTCTTC
CDR3: CANRGASSYNEQFF
size: .
V: TRBV2
J: TRBJ2-1
D: .

DNA: TGTGCCAGCAGTGAAACAGGGGGGAACAATGAGCAGTTCTTC
CDR3: CASSETGGNNEQFF
size: .
V: TRBV25-1
J: TRBJ2-1
D: TRBD1

DNA: TGTGCCAGCAGTTATGACAGGGGGCTGAGCACTGAAGCTTTCTTT
CDR3: CASSYDRGLSTEAFF
size: few
V: TRBV6-5
J: TRBJ1-1
D: TRBD1

DNA: TGCGCCAGCAGCCAAGGCCCCGTCGGGGATGGCTACACCTTC
CDR3: CASSQGPVGDGYTF
size: .
V: TRBV4-1
J: TRBJ1-2
D: .

DNA: TGTGCCAGCAGTGAAGTCCCGGGACAGGGTAATTCACCCCTCCACTTT
CDR3: CASSEVPGQGNSPLHF
size: .
V: TRBV6-1
J: TRBJ1-6
D: TRBD1

DNA: TGTGCCAGCAGCGTAATGTACACAGATACGCAGTATTTT
CDR3: CASSVMYTDTQYF
size: .
V: TRBV9
J: TRBJ2-3
D: .

DNA: TGTGCCAGCTCACCATACGAGTTGCCCAGGGACAGGGATGAAAAACTGTTTTTT
CDR3: CASSPYELPRDRDEKLFF
size: .
V: TRBV18
J: TRBJ1-4
D: TRBD1

DNA: TGTGCCAGCAGCTTAGGTCGGGATTGGGATGAGCAGTTCTTC
CDR3: CASSLGRDWDEQFF
size: .
V: TRBV11-3
J: TRBJ2-1
D: .

DNA: TGTGCCAGCACCGGGAGAGGGGGCCAGCCCCAGCATTTT
CDR3: CASTGRGGQPQHF
size: .
V: TRBV27
J: TRBJ1-5
D: TRBD1

DNA: TGCGCCAGCAGCCCCGCTGGGGGCGGGAGGGGCGAGACCCAGTACTTC
CDR3: CASSPAGGGRGETQYF
size: .
V: TRBV5-1
J: TRBJ2-5
D: TRBD2

DNA: TGTGCCAGTAGCAAGATAGGACAGGGGGATTCACCCCTCCACTTT
CDR3: CASSKIGQGDSPLHF
size: .
V: TRBV19
J: TRBJ1-6
D: TRBD1

DNA: TGTGCCAGTAGTATTAATTTGGAGACCCTTGTAGGCCAGTACTTC
CDR3: CASSINLETLVGQYF
size: .
V: TRBV19
J: TRBJ2-5
D: .

DNA: TGCGCCAGCAGCCAAGGACAGTCCTATGGCTACACCTTC
CDR3: CASSQGQSYGYTF
size: .
V: TRBV4-1
J: TRBJ1-2
D: .

DNA: TGTGCCAGCAGCGTAGGGAGCGGGGGGGCCCAAGAGACCCAGTACTTC
CDR3: CASSVGSGGAQETQYF
size: .
V: TRBV9
J: TRBJ2-5
D: TRBD2

DNA: TGTGCCAGCAGTTACGGGACAGGGAGTGGGGCCAACGTCCTGACTTTC
CDR3: CASSYGTGSGANVLTF
size: .
V: TRBV6-5
J: TRBJ2-6
D: TRBD1

DNA: TGTGCCAGCAAGGCCGGGACAGGGTTTGTCGAGCAGTACTTC
CDR3: CASKAGTGFVEQYF
size: .
V: TRBV6-5
J: TRBJ2-7
D: TRBD1

DNA: TGTGCCAGCTCAGAAGTCAGGTTTGACGAGACCCAGTACTTC
CDR3: CASSEVRFDETQYF
size: .
V: TRBV5-5
J: TRBJ2-5
D: .

DNA: TGTGCCAGCAGTTACGACCCTACAGGGTCTTCACCCCTCCACTTT
CDR3: CASSYDPTGSSPLHF
size: .
V: TRBV6-5
J: TRBJ1-6
D: .

DNA: TGTGCCAGCAGCCCCGGGACTAGCGGGGGATACACAGATACGCAGTATTTT
CDR3: CASSPGTSGGYTDTQYF
size: .
V: TRBV5-8
J: TRBJ2-3
D: TRBD2

DNA: TGCGCCAGCAGTCAATCTGTATTT
CDR3: CASSQSVF
size: .
V: TRBV23-1
J: TRBJ1-4
D: .

DNA: TGTGCCAGCAGTCCAGGGGGCGACACCGGGGAGCTGTTTTTT
CDR3: CASSPGGDTGELFF
size: .
V: TRBV27
J: TRBJ2-2
D: TRBD1

DNA: TGTGCCACCGAGCGGGGGGATTGGACAGATACGCAGTATTTT
CDR3: CATERGDWTDTQYF
size: few
V: TRBV7-2
J: TRBJ2-3
D: TRBD2

DNA: TGTGCCAGTCGCGCCGACAGGGACCTTAGCAATCAGCCCCAGCATTTT
CDR3: CASRADRDLSNQPQHF
size: .
V: TRBV19
J: TRBJ1-5
D: TRBD1

DNA: TGTGCCAGCAGCCCGCCTAGGACAGGTTTCATAAAGCAGTACTTC
CDR3: CASSPPRTGFIKQYF
size: .
V: TRBV14
J: TRBJ2-7
D: TRBD1

DNA: TGCGCCAGCCGACAGGGGGCAGCTTATAGCAATCAGCCCCAGCATTTT
CDR3: CASRQGAAYSNQPQHF
size: .
V: TRBV4-1
J: TRBJ1-5
D: TRBD1

DNA: TGTGCCAGCAGCTTCGACGGGGTGGGTGGCCAGTACTTC
CDR3: CASSFDGVGGQYF
size: .
V: TRBV5-4
J: TRBJ2-5
D: .

DNA: TGTGCCAGCAGAGGGGTGGGAGGAAATGAGCAGTTCTTC
CDR3: CASRGVGGNEQFF
size: .
V: TRBV6-5
J: TRBJ2-1
D: .

DNA: TGTGCCAGCAGCCCTCCCCCAAGGGGAGGCAGCACAGATACGCAGTATTTT
CDR3: CASSPPPRGGSTDTQYF
size: .
V: TRBV9
J: TRBJ2-3
D: .

DNA: TGTGCCATCACCCAGGGGGACAGAAATTCACCCCTCCACTTT
CDR3: CAITQGDRNSPLHF
size: .
V: TRBV10-3
J: TRBJ1-6
D: TRBD1

DNA: TGTGCCAGCAGCTCTACAGGGGCGCTTATCTATGGCTACACCTTC
CDR3: CASSSTGALIYGYTF
size: .
V: TRBV5-6
J: TRBJ1-2
D: TRBD1

DNA: TGTGCCAGCAGCTCTCTAGCGTACGGCACAGATACGCAGTATTTT
CDR3: CASSSLAYGTDTQYF
size: .
V: TRBV5-6
J: TRBJ2-3
D: .

DNA: TGTGCCAGCAGCGTACATGTCCAAGAGACCCAGTACTTC
CDR3: CASSVHVQETQYF
size: .
V: TRBV9
J: TRBJ2-5
D: .

DNA: TGTGCCAGCAGTTATCTGGCAGAGAACACTGAAGCTTTCTTT
CDR3: CASSYLAENTEAFF
size: once
V: TRBV6-6
J: TRBJ1-1
D: .

DNA: TGTGCCAGCAGTTACTCTGGGGGGGCCAGGAATGAGCAGTTCTTC
CDR3: CASSYSGGARNEQFF
size: once
V: TRBV6-5
J: TRBJ2-1
D: .

DNA: TGTGCCAGCAGCCCAGGGGGTACGGGACCCAGGGCCCCAGAGACCCAGTACTTC
CDR3: CASSPGGTGPRAPETQYF
size: .
V: TRBV11-2
J: TRBJ2-5
D: TRBD1

DNA: TGTGCCAGCAGCCGGGATTCACCCCTCCACTTT
CDR3: CASSRDSPLHF
size: .
V: TRBV7-9
J: TRBJ1-6
D: .

DNA: TGTGCCAGCAGCGGAATAGCGGGGGGCGGGGAGACCCAGTACTTC
CDR3: CASSGIAGGGETQYF
size: .
V: TRBV5-6
J: TRBJ2-5
D: TRBD2

DNA: TGTGCCAGCCGGGATACAGGGATTGGGTCACCCCTCCACTTT
CDR3: CASRDTGIGSPLHF
size: .
V: TRBV28
J: TRBJ1-6
D: .

DNA: TGTGCCAGCAAAATCGGGGGAGAGCAGTACTTC
CDR3: CASKIGGEQYF
size: few
V: TRBV2
J: TRBJ2-7
D: .

DNA: TGCGCCAGCAGCTTACTCCGGGACTCGATAGTGGCTGAGCAGTTCTTC
CDR3: CASSLLRDSIVAEQFF
size: .
V: TRBV5-1
J: TRBJ2-1
D: .

DNA: TGCGCCAGCAGCGGAGGACACACCGGGGAGCTGTTTTTT
CDR3: CASSGGHTGELFF
size: .
V: TRBV5-1
J: TRBJ2-2
D: .

DNA: TGTGCCAGCCGGGCCCCGGAGGGGGAGACCCAGTACTTC
CDR3: CASRAPEGETQYF
size: .
V: TRBV9
J: TRBJ2-5
D: .

DNA: TGTGCCAGCAGCGATCCCAAGGGGGGGAATGGAAACACCATATATTTT
CDR3: CASSDPKGGNGNTIYF
size: .
V: TRBV9
J: TRBJ1-3
D: .

DNA: TGTGCTAGTGGCAGACTAGCGGGGGGCACAGATACGCAGTATTTT
CDR3: CASGRLAGGTDTQYF
size: .
V: TRBV12-5
J: TRBJ2-3
D: TRBD2